This T cell receptor beta chain was sequenced in a study of blood T cell repertoires in COVID-19. Study-wide background: The cDNA or gDNA used as material had been derived from T cells, B-cell-depleted T cells, or PBMCs.

Per the original data handling: Estimation of nucleated cell counts relied on the amplification of reference gene primers. Produced via immunoSEQ multiplex PCR; TCRdb's table is partial and in-frame only. That table is the source of V, J and clone size, and D and trimming were worked out from the DNA. In the table there are some 58,000 clones, around 87% of which are singletons. The table lists this clone with a few counts. With 4 bases removed from V and 4 bases from J, the gap between germline ends came to 9 bases. The CDR3 extends over 13 amino acids. The rearrangement uses TRBV5-3 and TRBJ1-5, with D unresolved. TRBV5-3 is labeled an ORF, and its function is uncertain. Sequenced input: peripheral blood. The sequence was collected from a man in his fifties with active COVID-19. CDR3 nucleotide sequence: TGTGCCAGAAGCCCTGGGAGGAATCAGCCCCAGCATTTT. As protein: CARSPGRNQPQHF.